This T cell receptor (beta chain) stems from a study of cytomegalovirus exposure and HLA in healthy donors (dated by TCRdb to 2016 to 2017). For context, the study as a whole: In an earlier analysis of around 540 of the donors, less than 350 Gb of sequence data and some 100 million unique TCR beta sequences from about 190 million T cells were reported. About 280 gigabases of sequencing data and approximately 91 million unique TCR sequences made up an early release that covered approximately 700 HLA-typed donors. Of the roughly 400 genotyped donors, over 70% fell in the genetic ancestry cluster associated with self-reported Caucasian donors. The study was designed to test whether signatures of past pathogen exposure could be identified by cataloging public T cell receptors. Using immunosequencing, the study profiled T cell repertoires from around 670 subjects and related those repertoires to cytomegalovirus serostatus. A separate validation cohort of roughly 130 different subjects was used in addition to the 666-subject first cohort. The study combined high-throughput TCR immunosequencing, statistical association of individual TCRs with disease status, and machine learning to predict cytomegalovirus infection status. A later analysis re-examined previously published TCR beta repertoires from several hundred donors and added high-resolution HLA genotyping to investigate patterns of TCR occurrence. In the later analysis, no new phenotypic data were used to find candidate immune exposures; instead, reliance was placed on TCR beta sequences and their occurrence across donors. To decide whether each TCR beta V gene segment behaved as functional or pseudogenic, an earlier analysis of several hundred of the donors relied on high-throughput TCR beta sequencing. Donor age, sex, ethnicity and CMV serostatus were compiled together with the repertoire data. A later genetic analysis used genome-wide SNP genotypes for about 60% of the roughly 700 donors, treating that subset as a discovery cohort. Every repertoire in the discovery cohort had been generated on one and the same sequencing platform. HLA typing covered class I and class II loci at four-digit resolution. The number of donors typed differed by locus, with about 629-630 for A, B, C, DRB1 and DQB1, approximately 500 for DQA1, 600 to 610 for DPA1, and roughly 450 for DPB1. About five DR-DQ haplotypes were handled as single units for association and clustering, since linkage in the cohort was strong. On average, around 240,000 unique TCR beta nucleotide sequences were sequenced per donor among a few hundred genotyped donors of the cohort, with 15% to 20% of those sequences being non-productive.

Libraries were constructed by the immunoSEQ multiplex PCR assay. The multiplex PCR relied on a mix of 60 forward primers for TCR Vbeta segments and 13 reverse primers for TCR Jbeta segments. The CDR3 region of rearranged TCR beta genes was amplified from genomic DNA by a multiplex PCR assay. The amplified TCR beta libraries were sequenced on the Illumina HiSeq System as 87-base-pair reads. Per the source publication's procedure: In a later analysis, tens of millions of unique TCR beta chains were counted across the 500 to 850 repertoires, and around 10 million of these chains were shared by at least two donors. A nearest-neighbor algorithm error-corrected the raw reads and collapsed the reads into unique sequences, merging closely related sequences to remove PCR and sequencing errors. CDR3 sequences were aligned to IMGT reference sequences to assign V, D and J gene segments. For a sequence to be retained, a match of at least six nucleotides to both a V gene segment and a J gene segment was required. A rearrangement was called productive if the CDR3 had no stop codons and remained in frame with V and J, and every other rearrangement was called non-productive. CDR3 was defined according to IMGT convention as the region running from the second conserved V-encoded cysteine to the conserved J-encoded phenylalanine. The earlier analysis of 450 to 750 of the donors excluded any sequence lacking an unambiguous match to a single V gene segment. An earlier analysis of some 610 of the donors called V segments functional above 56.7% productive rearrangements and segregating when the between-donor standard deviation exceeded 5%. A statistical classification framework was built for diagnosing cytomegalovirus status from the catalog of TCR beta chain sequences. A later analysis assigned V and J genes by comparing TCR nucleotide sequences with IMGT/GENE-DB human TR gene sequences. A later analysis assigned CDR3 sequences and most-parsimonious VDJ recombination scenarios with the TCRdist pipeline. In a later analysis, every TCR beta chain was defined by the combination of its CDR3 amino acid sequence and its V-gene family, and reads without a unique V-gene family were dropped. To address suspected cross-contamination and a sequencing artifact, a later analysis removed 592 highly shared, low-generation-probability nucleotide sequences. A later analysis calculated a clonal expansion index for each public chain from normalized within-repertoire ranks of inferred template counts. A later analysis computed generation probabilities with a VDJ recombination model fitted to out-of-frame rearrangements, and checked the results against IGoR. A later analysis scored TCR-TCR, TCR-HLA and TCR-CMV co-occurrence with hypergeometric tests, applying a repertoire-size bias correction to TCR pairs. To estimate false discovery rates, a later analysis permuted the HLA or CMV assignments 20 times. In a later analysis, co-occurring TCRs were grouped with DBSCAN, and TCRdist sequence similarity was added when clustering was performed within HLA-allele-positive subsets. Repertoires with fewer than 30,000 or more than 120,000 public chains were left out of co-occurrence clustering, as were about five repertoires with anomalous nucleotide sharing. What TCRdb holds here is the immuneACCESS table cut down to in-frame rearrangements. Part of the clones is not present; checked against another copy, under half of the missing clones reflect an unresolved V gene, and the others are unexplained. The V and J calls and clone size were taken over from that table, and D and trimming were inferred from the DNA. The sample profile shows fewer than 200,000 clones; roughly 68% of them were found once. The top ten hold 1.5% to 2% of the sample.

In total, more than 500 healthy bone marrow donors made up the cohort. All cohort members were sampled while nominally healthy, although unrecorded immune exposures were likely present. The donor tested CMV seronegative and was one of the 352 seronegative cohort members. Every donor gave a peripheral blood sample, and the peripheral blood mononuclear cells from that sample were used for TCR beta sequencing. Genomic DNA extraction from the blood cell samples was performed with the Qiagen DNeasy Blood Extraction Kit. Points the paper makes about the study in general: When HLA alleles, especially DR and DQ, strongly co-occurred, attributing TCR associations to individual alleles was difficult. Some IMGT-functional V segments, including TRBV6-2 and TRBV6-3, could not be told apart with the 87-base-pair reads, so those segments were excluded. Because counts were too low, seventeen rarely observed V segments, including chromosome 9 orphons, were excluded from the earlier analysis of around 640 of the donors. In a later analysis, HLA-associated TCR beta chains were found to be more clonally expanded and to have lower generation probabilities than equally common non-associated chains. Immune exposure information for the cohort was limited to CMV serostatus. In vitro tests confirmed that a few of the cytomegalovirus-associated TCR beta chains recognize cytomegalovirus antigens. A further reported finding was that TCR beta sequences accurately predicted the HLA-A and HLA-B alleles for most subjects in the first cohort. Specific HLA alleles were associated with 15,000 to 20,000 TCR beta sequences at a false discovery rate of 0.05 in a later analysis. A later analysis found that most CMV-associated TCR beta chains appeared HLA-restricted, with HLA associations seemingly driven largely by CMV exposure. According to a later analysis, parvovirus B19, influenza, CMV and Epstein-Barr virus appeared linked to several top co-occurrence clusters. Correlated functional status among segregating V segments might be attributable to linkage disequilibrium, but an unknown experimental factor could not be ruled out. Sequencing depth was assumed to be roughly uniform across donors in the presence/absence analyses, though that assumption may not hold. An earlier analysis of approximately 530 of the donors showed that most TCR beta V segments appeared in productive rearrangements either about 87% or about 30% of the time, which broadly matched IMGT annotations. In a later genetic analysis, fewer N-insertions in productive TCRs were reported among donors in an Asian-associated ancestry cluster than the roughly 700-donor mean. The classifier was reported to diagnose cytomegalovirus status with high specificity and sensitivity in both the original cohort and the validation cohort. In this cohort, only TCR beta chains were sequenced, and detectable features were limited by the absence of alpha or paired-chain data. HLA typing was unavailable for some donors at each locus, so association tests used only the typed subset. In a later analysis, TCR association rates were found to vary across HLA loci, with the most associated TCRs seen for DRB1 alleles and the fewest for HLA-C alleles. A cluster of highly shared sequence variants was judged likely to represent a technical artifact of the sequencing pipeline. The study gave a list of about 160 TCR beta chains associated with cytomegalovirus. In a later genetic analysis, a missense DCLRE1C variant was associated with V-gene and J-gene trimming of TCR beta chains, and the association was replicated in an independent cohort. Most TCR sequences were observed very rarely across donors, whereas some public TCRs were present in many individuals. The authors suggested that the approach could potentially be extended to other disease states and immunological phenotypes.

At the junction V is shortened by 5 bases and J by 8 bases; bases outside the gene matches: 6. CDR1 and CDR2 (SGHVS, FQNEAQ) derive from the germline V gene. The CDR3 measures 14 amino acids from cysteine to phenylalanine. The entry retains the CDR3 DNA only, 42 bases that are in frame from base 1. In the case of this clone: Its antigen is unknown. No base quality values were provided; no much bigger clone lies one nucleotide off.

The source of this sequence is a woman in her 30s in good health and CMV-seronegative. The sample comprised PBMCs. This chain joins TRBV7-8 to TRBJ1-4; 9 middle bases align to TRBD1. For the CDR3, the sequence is CASSLGQGAEKLFF. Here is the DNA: TGTGCCAGCAGCCTGGGACAGGGTGCCGAAAAACTGTTTTTT.